This T cell receptor beta chain was observed in a study of cytotoxic CD8 clonotypes in ibrutinib-treated CLL. About the study: Response specimens were obtained following a median treatment duration of approximately 12 months, with a range of 6 to 36.

The CDR3 extends over 14 amino acids. The V end was cut by 6 bases, the J end by 4 bases, with 16 bases between. Germline CDR1 reads SGHRS; CDR2 reads YFSETQ. Using immunoSEQ multiplex PCR, the repertoire was profiled, and TCRdb retains in-frame clones only, with some absent. The sample includes about 300,000 clones, around 69% of them seen just once. This chain uses TRBV5-1 with TRBJ2-5, with D uncertain. The sample was PBMCs, taken at disease progression, from a patient treated with ibrutinib. This receptor was obtained from a human donor with chronic lymphocytic leukemia. The CDR3 DNA reads as TGCGCCAGCACCCTCTCAGCCAGGCGAGAGACCCAGTACTTC. Protein sequence: CASTLSARRETQYF.